These 23 T cell receptor beta chains came from one sample sequenced in a study of metastatic and nonmetastatic thyroid tumors (dated by TCRdb to about 2020). No treatment had been received by any patient before thyroid surgery. The library was built by means of PCR. Sequenced on an Illumina HiSeq 4000. TCRdb took the public reads, trimmed them with fastp at Q25, ran MiXCR for clone calling and kept in-frame beta chains. The sample contains 20,000 to 30,000 clones, 13% of them found a single time. The ten most abundant clones make up approximately 4.9% of the sample. Material: blood. These receptor sequences come from a female donor with papillary thyroid cancer or a benign thyroid nodule (not recorded which). Some clones in this sample may be carry-over from other donors' samples.

In its sample, this clone was seen many times. At one end the junction does not follow the germline gene, possibly because of a read error. V gene TRBV11-2 combines with J gene TRBJ2-1; weak D call: TRBD2 (6 bases). This CDR3 is 13 amino acids long. Germline CDR1 SGHAT, CDR2 FQNNGV. This CDR3 is CASSLAEAGKAVF. In DNA, the CDR3 is TGTGCCAGCAGCTTAGCGGAGGCGGGAAAGGCGGTCTTC.

Notes on this clone: The germline gene is not matched at one end of the junction; a read error may be the cause. V is TRBV10-3 and J is TRBJ2-5; maybe TRBD2 (5 bases). CDR1 is ENHRY and CDR2 is SYGVKD in the germline V gene. The CDR3 is 18 residues long. The CDR3 nucleotides read TGTGACATCAGTGAGTCGGCAGGCCTAGAGGGAGTTATGGAGACCCAGTACTTC. Its translation: CDISESAGLEGVMETQYF.

Worth noting for this clone: In this CDR3 the conserved last residue, phenylalanine or tryptophan, is missing, so a read error is likely. In DNA, the CDR3 is TGTGCCAGCGGGCTGGGTGTTGGCTACACCCTC. Encoded protein: CASGLGVGYTL. The genes are TRBV6-1 and TRBJ1-2, with D unresolved. Germline V lookup: CDR1 MNHNS, CDR2 SASEGT. V gave up 8 bases and J gave up 7 bases, with 11 bases separating them. The CDR3 extends over 11 amino acids.

This clone occurred a few times. A read error may explain this, as a much larger clone is one base away. This CDR3 is missing its conserved last phenylalanine or tryptophan, likely due to a read error. The chain employs TRBV7-9 and TRBJ1-1, with D possibly matching TRBD1 (6 bases). V was shortened by 3 bases and J by 8 bases, with 7 bases between the two germline ends. CDR1 and CDR2 (germline): SEHNR, FQNEAQ (reference sequence). CDR3 length equals 11 residues. In nucleotides, the CDR3 is TGTGCCAGCAGCTTCGGGACAGAAGCTTTCCTT. Protein sequence: CASSFGTEAFL.

Many counts were recorded for this clone. The chain links TRBV28 to TRBJ2-7, with D possibly called TRBD1 or TRBD2 (5 bases each). Germline CDR1 reads MDHEN; CDR2 reads SYDVKM. Trimming pared 6 bases from V and 3 bases from J, leaving 15 bases between. This CDR3 comprises 14 residues. DNA for the CDR3: TGTGCCAGCAGCTTAGTTCGGGGCCGCTACGAGCAGTACTTC. It yields the protein CASSLVRGRYEQYF.

This clone was detected many times. The gene calls are TRBV6-1 and TRBJ2-5; D is uncertain. Germline CDR1 MNHNS, CDR2 SASEGT. Trimming cost V 5 bases and J 5 bases, with 6 bases left between them. This CDR3 has 11 residues. CDR3 DNA: TGTGCCAGCAGTCGCGGTGAGACCCAGTACTTC. It is translated as CASSRGETQYF.

This clone was seen a few times. This chain joins TRBV2 and TRBJ2-7; D not resolved. Trimming cost V 4 bases and J 1 base, with 5 bases left between them. Germline loops: CDR1 SNHLY, CDR2 FYNNEI. The CDR3 has 12 amino acids. The CDR3 protein is CASSAQSYEQYF. The CDR3 coding sequence is TGTGCCAGCAGTGCCCAATCCTACGAGCAGTACTTC. The full variable domain, rest sourced from reference TRBV2 and TRBJ2-7, is EPEVTQTPSHQVTQMGQEVILRCVPISNHLYFYWYRQILGQKVEFLVSFYNNEISEKSEIFDDQFSVERPDGSNFTLKIRSTKLEDSAMYFCASSAQSYEQYFGPGTRLTVT.

Comment on this clone: One junction end disagrees with the germline gene, perhaps due to a read error. This sequence joins TRBV11-2 and TRBJ2-1, with D perhaps matching TRBD1 or TRBD2 (6 bases each). This CDR3 contains 14 residues. Germline CDR1 reads SGHAT; CDR2 reads FQNNGV. CDR3 residues: CASSSGGSLNELFF. The CDR3 coding sequence is TGTGCCAGCAGTTCCGGGGGCTCTCTCAATGAGCTGTTTTTC.

This clone was seen many times. The rearrangement joins TRBV7-7 to TRBJ2-1, with D perhaps TRBD1 or TRBD2 (6 bases each). The germline V gene encodes CDR1 SSHAT and CDR2 FNYEAQ (reference sequence). V was shortened by 5 bases and J by 9 bases, with 14 bases between the two germline ends. CDR3 length: 13 amino acids. CDR3 protein: CASSTMGGSEQFF. In DNA, the CDR3 is TGTGCCAGCAGCACGATGGGGGGCAGTGAGCAGTTCTTC.

This clone was counted at least ten times. This sequence joins TRBV30 and TRBJ1-4; D unclear. Germline V lookup: CDR1 GTSNPN, CDR2 SVGIG (reference sequence). The CDR3 runs 13 residues. Trimming shortened V by 0 bases and J by 6 bases, and 8 bases separated the two germline ends. The CDR3 DNA reads TGTGCCTGGAGTGTACGGGTCGATGAAAAACTGTTTTTT. Its translation: CAWSVRVDEKLFF.

The chain recombines TRBV7-3 with TRBJ2-2; 7 bases are a match to TRBD1. J gave up 6 bases and V 1 base, and 8 bases lay outside the gene matches. Per the germline V gene, CDR1 is SGHTA and CDR2 is FQGTGA. The CDR3 is 16 residues long. The CDR3 loop is CASSLIGTEEAGELFF. The CDR3 DNA is TGTGCCAGCAGCTTAATCGGGACAGAGGAGGCCGGGGAGCTGTTTTTT. The complete variable domain, with remaining parts taken from reference TRBV7-3 and TRBJ2-2, reads GAGVSQTPSNKVTEKGKYVELRCDPISGHTALYWYRQSLGQGPEFLIYFQGTGAADDSGLPNDRFFAVRPEGSVSTLKIQRTERGDSAVYLCASSLIGTEEAGELFFGEGSRLTVL.

DNA of the CDR3: TGTGCCTGGAGTGCCCTGGGCAGGGGGCGGGGGGAGCTGTTTTTT. As protein: CAWSALGRGRGELFF. J is TRBJ2-2 and V is TRBV30; 8 nucleotides match TRBD1. This CDR3 is built from 15 residues. The V gene end was trimmed by 1 base and the J gene end by 8 bases; junction bases not matched to a gene: 9. Germline CDR1 and CDR2: GTSNPN and SVGIG (reference sequence).

At least ten counts were recorded for this clone. J is TRBJ2-6 and V is TRBV5-1, with TRBD1 matching 11 bases. With V trimmed by 5 bases and J by 4 bases, 14 bases remained unmatched. The germline V gene encodes CDR1 SGHRS and CDR2 YFSETQ. This CDR3 is 19 amino acids long. For the CDR3, the DNA is TGCGCCAGCAGTTTTTACCTGGACAGGGGGCTGTTGGGGGCCAACGTCCTGACTTTC. Translation: CASSFYLDRGLLGANVLTF.

This clone is medium-sized (0.01 to 0.1%) by share. The chain uses TRBV20-1 and TRBJ1-5, with 8 bases identical to TRBD1. The germline CDR1 and CDR2 sequences are DFQATT and SNEGSKA (reference sequence). The CDR3 loop spans 15 amino acids. Trimming cost V 1 base and J 2 bases; bases outside gene matches: 4. The CDR3 DNA reads TGCAGTGCTAGAGTGATGGACAGGGGCAATCAGCCCCAGCATTTT. Protein sequence: CSARVMDRGNQPQHF.

This clone has a count of ten or more. CDR3 nucleotide sequence: TGTGCTAGTGGTGCGCCCAATTCGGGGCGACGCGGGGAGCTGTTTTTT. It yields the protein CASGAPNSGRRGELFF. The V gene is TRBV12-5, the J gene TRBJ2-2; either TRBD1 or TRBD2 may fit D (5 bases each). Germline-derived CDR1 and CDR2 are LGHNT and FRNRAP. Trimming left V 5 bases short and J 7 bases short, with 20 bases between. There are 16 residues in the CDR3.

This clone is judged medium-sized. The rearrangement joins TRBV4-3 to TRBJ2-7, with D unclear. The V and J ends lost 0 bases and 0 bases respectively, with 6 bases between them. Germline assignment: CDR1 LGHNA and CDR2 YSLEER. The CDR3 has 14 residues. Here the CDR3 reads CASSQETHSYEQYF. CDR3 DNA: TGCGCCAGCAGCCAAGAAACGCACTCCTACGAGCAGTACTTC.

This clone was observed at least ten times. The genes are TRBV7-9 and TRBJ2-7, with a weak D call TRBD2 (6 bases). Between the trimmed V and J ends, which lost 5 bases and 3 bases, there was a span of 11 bases. This CDR3 has 13 residues. CDR1 is SEHNR, CDR2 FQNEAQ, per germline (reference sequence). Here the CDR3 reads CASSPWTIYEQYF. DNA of the CDR3: TGTGCCAGCAGCCCCTGGACTATCTACGAGCAGTACTTC.

This clone was counted at least ten times. The V call is TRBV27, the J call TRBJ2-7; tentatively, D is TRBD1 or TRBD2 (6 bases each). Germline CDR1 MNHEY, CDR2 SMNVEV (reference sequence). The CDR3 length is 16 residues. Trimming removed 4 bases at V and 2 bases at J, with 18 bases between. The CDR3 nucleotides are TGTGCCAGCAGTTGGGGGGCTGGAAGCCGCCCCTACGAGCAGTACTTC. It codes for CASSWGAGSRPYEQYF.

In this sample, this clone turned up many times. CDR3 protein: CARNWDRSYSNQPQHF. CDR3 nucleotides: TGTGCCAGAAATTGGGACAGATCTTATAGCAATCAGCCCCAGCATTTT. The gene calls are TRBV27 and TRBJ1-5, with 7 bases identical to TRBD1. The CDR3 totals 16 residues. The V and J ends lost 9 bases and 0 bases, in that order; junction bases with no gene match: 11. Germline V gene data show CDR1 as MNHEY and CDR2 as SMNVEV (reference sequence).

This clone occurred many times. The chain combines TRBV6-2 or TRBV6-3 with TRBJ2-3; the match to TRBD2 covers 7 bases. This CDR3 spans 16 amino acids. V gave up 5 bases and J gave up 4 bases; unmatched junction bases: 12. In germline, CDR1 is MNHEY, CDR2 SVGEGT. The CDR3 region has the DNA TGTGCCAGCAGTCCCCCAGCGGGACCGGGGGCAGATACGCAGTATTTT. The encoded protein is CASSPPAGPGADTQYF.

This clone counts as medium-sized. V and J are TRBV3-1 and TRBJ2-7, with D possibly matching TRBD2 (6 bases). The V gene's germline CDR1 is LGHDT and CDR2 YNNKEL (reference sequence). The CDR3 length is 15 residues. Trimming removed 0 bases at V and 0 bases at J, with 9 bases between. The CDR3 DNA reads TGTGCCAGCAGCCAAGATCGGGACTTCTCCTACGAGCAGTACTTC. Residues: CASSQDRDFSYEQYF.

This clone was recorded many times. The genes are TRBV20-1 and TRBJ2-1; the match to TRBD2 covers 10 bases. Germline CDR1 DFQATT, CDR2 SNEGSKA (reference sequence). Trimming at V came to 3 bases and at J to 9 bases, leaving 8 bases not matched to a gene. The CDR3 is made up of 14 amino acids. CDR3 bases: TGCAGTGCTAGGGGGACTAGCGAACCTACTGAGCAGTTCTTC. Amino acid sequence: CSARGTSEPTEQFF.

In this sample, this clone turned up many times. The V and J genes are TRBV2 and TRBJ2-1; no definite D call. V gave up 4 bases and J gave up 6 bases, with 4 bases separating them. From germline, CDR1 is SNHLY and CDR2 FYNNEI. This CDR3 is 11 amino acids long. The CDR3 here is CASSGTNEQFF. The CDR3 DNA follows: TGTGCCAGCAGTGGAACCAATGAGCAGTTCTTC.